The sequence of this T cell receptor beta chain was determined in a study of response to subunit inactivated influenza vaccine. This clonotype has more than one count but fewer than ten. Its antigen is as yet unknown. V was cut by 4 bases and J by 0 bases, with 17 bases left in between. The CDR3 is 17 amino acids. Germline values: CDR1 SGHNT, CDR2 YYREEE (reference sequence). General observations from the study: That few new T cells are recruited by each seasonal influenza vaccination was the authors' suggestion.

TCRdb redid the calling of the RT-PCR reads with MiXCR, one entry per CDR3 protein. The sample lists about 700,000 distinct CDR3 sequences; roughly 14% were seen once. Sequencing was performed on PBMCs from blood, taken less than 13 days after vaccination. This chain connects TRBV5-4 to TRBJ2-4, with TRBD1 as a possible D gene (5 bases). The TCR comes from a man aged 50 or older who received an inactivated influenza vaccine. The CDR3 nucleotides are TGTGCCAGCAGCGCCCCGGACACACCACTAGCCAAAAACATTCAGTACTTC. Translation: CASSAPDTPLAKNIQYF.